The TCR beta chain described here comes from a study of blood T cell repertoires in COVID-19. The assay was immunoSEQ multiplex PCR, and TCRdb's table has in-frame clones only and misses some. In the table there are approximately 290,000 clones, around 82% of which are singletons. The sequenced sample consisted of peripheral blood. This clonotype was sampled from a human donor with COVID-19, enrolled during active disease. The donor label of this sample is uncertain.

The DNA for the CDR3 is TGTGCCAGCAGTAGGACAGGGCAAGAGACCCAGTACTTC. Translation: CASSRTGQETQYF. The V and J genes are TRBV12-3 or TRBV12-4 and TRBJ2-5; 8 bases map to TRBD1. With V trimmed by 5 bases and J by 2 bases, 1 base remained unmatched. This CDR3 has 13 residues.